These 9 T cell receptor beta chains came from one sample sequenced in a study of human T cells and chemical hapten exposure. From the RACE reads, TCRdb called clonotypes with MiXCR, one entry per CDR3 protein. The data show about 45,000 distinct CDR3 sequences, about 4.1% seen once. Indicated time point: healthy volunteer bleed at 2 weeks. Unfractionated whole blood yielded the extracted total RNA. The sequenced sample consisted of whole blood. All receptors come from a human donor in good health. Some clones in this sample may be carry-over from other donors' samples.

This clonotype was picked up many times. The CDR3 sequence is CASSRLGNEQFF. CDR3 sequence (DNA): TGCGCCAGCAGCCGCTTAGGGAATGAGCAGTTCTTC. The V gene is TRBV5-1, the J gene TRBJ2-1; D unclear. The CDR3 runs to 12 residues. The germline gives CDR1 SGHRS, CDR2 YFSETQ. V lost 4 bases, J lost 7 bases, and 9 bases lay in between.

This clonotype has a count of ten or more. This rearrangement joins TRBV20-1 to TRBJ1-2; D is unclear. V lost 0 bases and J 1 base, leaving 3 bases between the germline ends. There are 12 residues in the CDR3. Germline assignment: CDR1 DFQATT and CDR2 SNEGSKA (reference sequence). DNA for the CDR3: TGCAGTGCTAGAGACAATAACTATGGCTACACCTTC. This gives the protein CSARDNNYGYTF.

The chain couples TRBV6-1 to TRBJ1-5; D is unresolved. Germline CDR1 reads MNHNS; CDR2 reads SASEGT. The CDR3 loop spans 15 amino acids. Trimming cost V 8 bases and J 1 base, with 15 bases left between them. The CDR3 DNA follows: TGTGCCAGCTCAAAGGTGAAGGGAAGCAATCAGCCCCAGCATTTT. The encoded protein is CASSKVKGSNQPQHF.

Only a few counts were recorded for this clonotype. The chain joins TRBV20-1 to TRBJ2-1; the D is unclear. The CDR3 consists of 14 residues. Per germline, CDR1 DFQATT and CDR2 SNEGSKA (reference sequence). V was clipped by 2 bases and J by 3 bases, with 11 bases between them. CDR3 nucleotide sequence: TGCAGTGCTAGACTAGTCCGGAACTACAATGAGCAGTTCTTC. As protein: CSARLVRNYNEQFF.

The rearrangement uses TRBV10-1 and TRBJ2-3; 8 nucleotides match TRBD2. Germline loops: CDR1 WNHNN, CDR2 SYGVQD (reference sequence). CDR3 size: 16 residues. V dropped 2 bases and J dropped 0; count of bases not matched to a gene: 4. The CDR3 sequence is CASSERASGSTDTQYF. The CDR3 nucleotides are TGCGCCAGCAGTGAGAGGGCTAGCGGGAGCACAGATACGCAGTATTTT.

V is TRBV7-9 and J is TRBJ2-7; a possible D gene is TRBD1 (5 bases). Germline lookup yields CDR1 SEHNR and CDR2 FQNEAQ (reference sequence). The CDR3 is made up of 14 amino acids. Trimming took 5 bases from V and 0 from J, leaving 11 bases between them. The CDR3 nucleotides read TGTGCCAGCAGCCGGTGGGGCGGCTCCTACGAGCAGTACTTC. Translating it yields CASSRWGGSYEQYF.

This chain joins TRBV20-1 and TRBJ2-5; TRBD2 matches 8 bases. Germline V lookup: CDR1 DFQATT, CDR2 SNEGSKA (reference sequence). V lost 0 bases, J lost 9 bases, and 18 bases stayed unmatched. The CDR3 runs 17 residues. In DNA, the CDR3 is TGCAGTGCTAGAGATATCGGCGGACTAGCCCCCCAAGTGGCCCAGTACTTC. Translated, it gives CSARDIGGLAPQVAQYF.

This clonotype was counted many times. The V gene is TRBV4-2, the J gene TRBJ2-7; TRBD2 matches at 10 bases. The CDR3 is 16 amino acids. With V trimmed by 2 bases and J by 0 bases, 4 bases remained unmatched. Germline V CDR1 and CDR2: LGHNA, YNFKEQ. The DNA of the CDR3 is TGTGCCAGCAGCCAATCGACTAGCGGGCCCTCCTACGAGCAGTACTTC. Amino acid sequence: CASSQSTSGPSYEQYF.

This clonotype was observed at least ten times. The chain joins TRBV12-3 or TRBV12-4 to TRBJ1-2; no reliable D call. The CDR3 covers 11 residues. V gave up 5 bases and J gave up 6 bases, with 7 bases separating them. The CDR3 sequence: CASSRADGYTF. The CDR3 nucleotides are TGTGCCAGCAGTAGGGCGGATGGCTACACCTTC.